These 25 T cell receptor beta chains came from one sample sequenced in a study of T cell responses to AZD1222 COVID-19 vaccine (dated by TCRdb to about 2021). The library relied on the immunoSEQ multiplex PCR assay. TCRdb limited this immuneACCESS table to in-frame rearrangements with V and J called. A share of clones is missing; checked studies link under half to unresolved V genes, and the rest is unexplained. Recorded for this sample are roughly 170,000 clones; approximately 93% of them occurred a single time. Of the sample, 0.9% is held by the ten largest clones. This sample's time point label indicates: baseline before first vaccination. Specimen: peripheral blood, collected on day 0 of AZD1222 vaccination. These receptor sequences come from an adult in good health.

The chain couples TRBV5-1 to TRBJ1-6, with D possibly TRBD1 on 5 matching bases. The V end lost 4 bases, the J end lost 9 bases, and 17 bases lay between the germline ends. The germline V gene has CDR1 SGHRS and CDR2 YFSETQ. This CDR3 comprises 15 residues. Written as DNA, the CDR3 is TGCGCCAGCAGCCCGATTGGGACTTCGGGTTCACCCCTCCACTTT. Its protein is CASSPIGTSGSPLHF.

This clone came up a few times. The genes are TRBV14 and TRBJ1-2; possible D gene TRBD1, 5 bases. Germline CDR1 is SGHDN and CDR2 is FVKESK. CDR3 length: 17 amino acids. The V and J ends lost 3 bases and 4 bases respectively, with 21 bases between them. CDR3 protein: CASSHFLGRANFYGYTF. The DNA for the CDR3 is TGTGCCAGCAGCCACTTTTTAGGCAGGGCGAACTTCTATGGCTACACCTTC.

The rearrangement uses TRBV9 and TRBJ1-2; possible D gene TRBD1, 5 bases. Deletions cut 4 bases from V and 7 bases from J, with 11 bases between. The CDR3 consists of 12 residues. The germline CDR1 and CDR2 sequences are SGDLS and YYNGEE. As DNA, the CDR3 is TGTGCCAGCAGCAGGGTAGGGGCTGGCTACACCTTC. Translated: CASSRVGAGYTF.

This CDR3 reads CASSPAGGPHNEQFF. The CDR3 DNA reads as TGTGCCAGCAGCCCAGCGGGGGGGCCTCACAATGAGCAGTTCTTC. The chain uses TRBV7-9 and TRBJ2-1; 10 nucleotides line up with TRBD2. The V and J ends lost 5 bases and 5 bases, in that order; junction bases with no gene match: 6. Germline CDR1 SEHNR, CDR2 FQNEAQ (reference sequence). The CDR3 length is 15 residues.

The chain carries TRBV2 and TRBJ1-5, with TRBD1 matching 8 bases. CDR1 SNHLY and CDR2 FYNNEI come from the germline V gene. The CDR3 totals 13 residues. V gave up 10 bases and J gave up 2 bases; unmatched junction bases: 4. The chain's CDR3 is CATGGQGNQPQHF. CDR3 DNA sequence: TGTGCCACCGGGGGACAGGGCAATCAGCCCCAGCATTTT.

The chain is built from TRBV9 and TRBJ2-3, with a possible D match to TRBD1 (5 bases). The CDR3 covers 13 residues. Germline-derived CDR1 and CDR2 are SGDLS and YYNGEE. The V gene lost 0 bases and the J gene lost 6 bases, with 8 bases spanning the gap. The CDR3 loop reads CASSVGQSDTQYF. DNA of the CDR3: TGTGCCAGCAGCGTAGGACAGTCCGATACGCAGTATTTT.

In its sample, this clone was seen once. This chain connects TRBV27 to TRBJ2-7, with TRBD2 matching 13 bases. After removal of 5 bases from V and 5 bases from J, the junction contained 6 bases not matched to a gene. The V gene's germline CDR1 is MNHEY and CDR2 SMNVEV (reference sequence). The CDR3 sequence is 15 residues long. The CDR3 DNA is TGTGCCAGCAGTATTACCGGGACTAGCGGGGACGAGCAGTACTTC. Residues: CASSITGTSGDEQYF.

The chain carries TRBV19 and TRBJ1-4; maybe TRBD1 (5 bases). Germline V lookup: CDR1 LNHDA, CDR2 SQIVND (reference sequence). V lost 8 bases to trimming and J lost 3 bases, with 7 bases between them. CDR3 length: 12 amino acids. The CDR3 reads CASPRANEKLFF. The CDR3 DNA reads TGTGCCAGTCCCAGGGCTAATGAAAAACTGTTTTTT.

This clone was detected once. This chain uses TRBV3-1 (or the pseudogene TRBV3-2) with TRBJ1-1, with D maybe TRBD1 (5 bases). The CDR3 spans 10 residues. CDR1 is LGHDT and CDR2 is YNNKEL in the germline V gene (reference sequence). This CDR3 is CASGTDEAFF. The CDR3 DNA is TGTGCTTCCGGGACCGATGAAGCTTTCTTT.

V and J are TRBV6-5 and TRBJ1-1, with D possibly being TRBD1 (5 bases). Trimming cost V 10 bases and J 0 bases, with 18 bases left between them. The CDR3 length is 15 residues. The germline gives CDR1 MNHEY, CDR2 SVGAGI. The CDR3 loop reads CATVVGGALNTEAFF. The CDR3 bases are TGTGCCACCGTCGTGGGGGGAGCCTTGAACACTGAAGCTTTCTTT.

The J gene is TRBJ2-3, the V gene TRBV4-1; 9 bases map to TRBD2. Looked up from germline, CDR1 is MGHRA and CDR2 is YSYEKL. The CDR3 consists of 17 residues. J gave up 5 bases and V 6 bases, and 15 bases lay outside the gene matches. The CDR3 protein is CASSPRGLAGSGDTQYF. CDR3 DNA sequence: TGCGCCAGCAGTCCAAGAGGCCTAGCGGGGTCCGGAGATACGCAGTATTTT.

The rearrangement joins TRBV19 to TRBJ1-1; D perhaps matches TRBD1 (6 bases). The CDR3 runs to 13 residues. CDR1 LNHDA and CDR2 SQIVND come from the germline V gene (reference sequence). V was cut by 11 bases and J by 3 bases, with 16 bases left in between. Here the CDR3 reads CASTGPWDTEAFF. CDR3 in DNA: TGTGCCTCAACAGGGCCGTGGGACACTGAAGCTTTCTTT.

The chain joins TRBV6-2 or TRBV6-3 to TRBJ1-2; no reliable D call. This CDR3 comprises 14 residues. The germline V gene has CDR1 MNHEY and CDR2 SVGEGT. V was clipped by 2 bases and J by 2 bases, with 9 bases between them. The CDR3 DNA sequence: TGTGCCAGCAGTTACGATGGTGGGAACTATGGCTACACCTTC. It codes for CASSYDGGNYGYTF.

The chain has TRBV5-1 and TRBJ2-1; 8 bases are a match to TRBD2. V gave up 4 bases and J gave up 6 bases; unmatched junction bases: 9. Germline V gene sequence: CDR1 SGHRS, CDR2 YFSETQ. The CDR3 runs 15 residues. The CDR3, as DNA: TGCGCCAGCAGCGGATTCGGACTAGCCGGCAATGAGCAGTTCTTC. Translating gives CASSGFGLAGNEQFF.

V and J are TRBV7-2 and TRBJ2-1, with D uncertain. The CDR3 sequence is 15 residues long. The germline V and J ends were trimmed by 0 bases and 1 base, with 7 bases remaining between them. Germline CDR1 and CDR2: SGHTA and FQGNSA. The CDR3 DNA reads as TGTGCCAGCAGCTTAGCATTCGGGTCCTACAATGAGCAGTTCTTC. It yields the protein CASSLAFGSYNEQFF.

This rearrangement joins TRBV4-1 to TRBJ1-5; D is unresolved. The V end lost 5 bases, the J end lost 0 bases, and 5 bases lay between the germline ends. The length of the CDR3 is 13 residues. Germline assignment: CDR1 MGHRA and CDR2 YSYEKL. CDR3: CASSDYSNQPQHF. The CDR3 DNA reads TGCGCCAGCAGCGATTATAGCAATCAGCCCCAGCATTTT.

The CDR3 DNA is TGCGCCAGCAGCTTGCCCGGGGGGTCTAGCCAAGAGACCCAGTACTTC. Translating gives CASSLPGGSSQETQYF. The rearrangement joins TRBV5-1 to TRBJ2-5; 7 nucleotides agree with TRBD2. The V segment lost 1 base and the J segment 1 base; nucleotides outside the gene matches: 7. The CDR3 is 16 residues long. Germline V CDR1 and CDR2: SGHRS, YFSETQ.

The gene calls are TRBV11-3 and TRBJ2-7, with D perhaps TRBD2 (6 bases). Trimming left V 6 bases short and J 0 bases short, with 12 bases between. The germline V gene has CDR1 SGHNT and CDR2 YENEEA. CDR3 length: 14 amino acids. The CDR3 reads CASSRGKSSYEQYF. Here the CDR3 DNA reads TGTGCCAGCAGTCGGGGGAAGAGCTCCTACGAGCAGTACTTC.

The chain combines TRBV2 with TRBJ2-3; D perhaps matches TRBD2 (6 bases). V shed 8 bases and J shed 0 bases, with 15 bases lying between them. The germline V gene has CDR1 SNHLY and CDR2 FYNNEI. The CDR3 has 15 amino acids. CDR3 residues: CASAGGMSSTDTQYF. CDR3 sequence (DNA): TGTGCCAGCGCCGGCGGGATGAGTAGCACAGATACGCAGTATTTT.

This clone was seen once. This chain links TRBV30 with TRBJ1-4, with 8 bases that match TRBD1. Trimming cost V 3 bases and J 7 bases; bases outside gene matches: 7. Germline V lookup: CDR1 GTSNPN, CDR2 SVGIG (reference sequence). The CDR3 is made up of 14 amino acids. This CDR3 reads CAWRYRGFPEKLFF. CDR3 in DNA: TGTGCCTGGAGATACAGGGGGTTTCCTGAAAAACTGTTTTTT. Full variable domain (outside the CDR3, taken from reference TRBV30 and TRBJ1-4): SQTIHQWPATLVQPVGSPLSLECTVEGTSNPNLYWYRQAAGRGLQLLFYSVGIGQISSEVPQNLSASRPQDRQFILSSKKLLLSDSGFYLCAWRYRGFPEKLFFGSGTQLSVL.

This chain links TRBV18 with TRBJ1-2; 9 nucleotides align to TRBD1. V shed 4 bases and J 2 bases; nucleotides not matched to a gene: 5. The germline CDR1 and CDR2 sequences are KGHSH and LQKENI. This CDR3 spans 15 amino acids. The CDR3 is CASSLAGQGNYGYTF. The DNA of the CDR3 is TGTGCCAGCTCACTTGCAGGACAGGGGAACTATGGCTACACCTTC.

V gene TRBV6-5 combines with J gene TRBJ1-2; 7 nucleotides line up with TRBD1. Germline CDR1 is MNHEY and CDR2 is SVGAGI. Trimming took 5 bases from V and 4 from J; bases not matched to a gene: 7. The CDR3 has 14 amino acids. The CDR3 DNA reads TGTGCCAGCAGTAATCTGGACAGGCTCTATGGCTACACCTTC. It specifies CASSNLDRLYGYTF.

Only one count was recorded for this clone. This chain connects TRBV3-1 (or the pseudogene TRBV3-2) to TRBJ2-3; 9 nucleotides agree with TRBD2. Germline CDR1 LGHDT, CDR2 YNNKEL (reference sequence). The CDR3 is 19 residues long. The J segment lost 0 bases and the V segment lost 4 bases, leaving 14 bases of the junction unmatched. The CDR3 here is CASSPRGLAVQRSTDTQYF. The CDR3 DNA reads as TGTGCCAGCAGCCCGAGGGGACTAGCAGTACAAAGGAGCACAGATACGCAGTATTTT.

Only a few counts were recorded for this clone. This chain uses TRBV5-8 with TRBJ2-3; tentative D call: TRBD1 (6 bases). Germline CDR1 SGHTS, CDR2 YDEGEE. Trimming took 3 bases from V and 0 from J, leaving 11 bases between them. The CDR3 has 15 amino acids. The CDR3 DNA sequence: TGTGCCAGCAGCTCAGGGGTTACTAGCACAGATACGCAGTATTTT. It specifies CASSSGVTSTDTQYF.

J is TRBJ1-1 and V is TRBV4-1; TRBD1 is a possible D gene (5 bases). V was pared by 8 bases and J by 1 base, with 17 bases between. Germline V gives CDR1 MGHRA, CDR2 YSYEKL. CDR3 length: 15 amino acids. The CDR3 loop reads CASRKPGQGNTEAFF. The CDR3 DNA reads TGCGCCAGCCGAAAACCAGGGCAGGGGAACACTGAAGCTTTCTTT.